Below, one TCR beta chain is given with its context. The data originate from a study of T cell changes during pregnancy in multiple sclerosis. The method was immunoSEQ multiplex PCR; TCRdb's version includes in-frame clones alone and lacks a portion of them. The top ten clones hold 1.6% of a sample with under 110,000 clones, under 95% of them seen once. The material was peripheral blood, obtained before pregnancy. The TCR was taken from a female donor with multiple sclerosis, enrolled in a pregnancy study.

CDR3 DNA: TGTGCCAGCAGCCCCCGGGGAGATGAGCAGTTCTTC. Translated: CASSPRGDEQFF. V is TRBV5-5 and J is TRBJ2-1, with D possibly matching TRBD2 (5 bases). This CDR3 is 12 amino acids long. Germline V gives CDR1 SGHKS, CDR2 YYEKEE (reference sequence). Trimming left V 4 bases short and J 8 bases short, with 10 bases between.